This T cell receptor beta chain came from a study of beta chain features in type 1 diabetes. General study results and limits: Among patients with Type 1 diabetes, TCRB CDR3s were moderately but significantly shorter in every one of the four CD4+ subsets. Still unanswered here is whether HLA type influences TCRB rearrangement.

Worth noting for this clone: Antigen: not known.

The germline gives CDR1 SEHNR, CDR2 FQNEAQ (reference sequence). V was shortened by 1 base and J by 7 bases, with 14 bases between the two germline ends. The CDR3 contains 15 residues. Isolated RNA was reverse transcribed in full, so expressed TCRB transcripts were sequenced. Repertoires were generated with immunoSEQ multiplex PCR, while TCRdb's copy carries only in-frame clones and drops some. The sample includes more than 250,000 clones, 20% of them seen just once. The V and J genes are TRBV7-9 and TRBJ1-5; no clear D. Sequencing used naive CD4+ T cells from blood. The receptor was derived from a woman aged 40-49 years with type 1 diabetes. CDR3: CASSLEAGSYQPQHF. CDR3 nucleotides: TGTGCCAGCAGCTTAGAGGCAGGTTCCTACCAGCCCCAGCATTTT.